Listed below are T cell receptor beta chains from one sample, sequenced in a study of T cells in Graves' hyperthyroidism and ophthalmopathy. TCRdb used MiXCR to reprocess the multiplex PCR reads, holding one entry per CDR3 protein. The sample carries about 480,000 distinct CDR3 sequences, over 13% recorded once. Sample: blood. The receptor set was obtained from a woman aged 18-29 years with Graves' hyperthyroidism. The CDR3 runs from the conserved cysteine through the conserved F or W. D genes are given only for firm matches. The size field is filled for only some rows; it gives once, few, many or a size class.

j_call: TRBJ1-6
v_call: TRBV19
d_call: TRBD1
clone_size: few
cdr3_length: 12
cdr3_aa: CASGQAMSPLHF
cdr3_nt: TGTGCCAGCGGACAGGCGATGTCACCCCTCCACTTT

j_call: TRBJ1-2
v_call: TRBV14
d_call: .
clone_size: .
cdr3_length: 14
cdr3_aa: CASSPYIDTYGYTF
cdr3_nt: TGTGCCAGCAGCCCCTACATCGACACCTATGGCTACACCTTC

j_call: TRBJ1-3
v_call: TRBV6-1
d_call: .
clone_size: many
cdr3_length: 14
cdr3_aa: CASSQKFSGNTIYF
cdr3_nt: TGTGCCAGCAGTCAAAAGTTCTCTGGAAACACCATATATTTT

j_call: TRBJ1-5
v_call: TRBV7-9
d_call: .
clone_size: few
cdr3_length: 15
cdr3_aa: CASSLEGPGNQPQHF
cdr3_nt: TGTGCCAGCAGCTTAGAGGGGCCGGGCAATCAGCCCCAGCATTTT

j_call: TRBJ2-3
v_call: TRBV11-1
d_call: TRBD1
clone_size: few
cdr3_length: 14
cdr3_aa: CASSLNRGPDTQYF
cdr3_nt: TGTGCCAGCAGCTTAAACAGGGGGCCGGATACGCAGTATTTT

j_call: TRBJ2-5
v_call: TRBV28
d_call: .
clone_size: .
cdr3_length: 15
cdr3_aa: CASSLRSEVVQTQYF
cdr3_nt: TGTGCCAGCAGTTTAAGGTCCGAAGTCGTGCAGACCCAGTACTTC

j_call: TRBJ2-1
v_call: TRBV30
d_call: .
clone_size: many
cdr3_length: 15
cdr3_aa: CAWSSGESSYNEQFF
cdr3_nt: TGTGCCTGGAGCTCAGGAGAAAGCTCCTACAATGAGCAGTTCTTC

j_call: TRBJ1-1
v_call: TRBV12-5
d_call: .
clone_size: many
cdr3_length: 14
cdr3_aa: CASGLKEMNTEAFF
cdr3_nt: TGTGCTAGTGGTTTAAAGGAGATGAACACTGAAGCTTTCTTT

j_call: TRBJ1-2
v_call: TRBV24-1
d_call: .
clone_size: many
cdr3_length: 13
cdr3_aa: CATSDHDSYGYTF
cdr3_nt: TGTGCCACCAGTGACCACGACAGCTATGGCTACACCTTC

j_call: TRBJ2-1
v_call: TRBV7-9
d_call: TRBD1
clone_size: .
cdr3_length: 13
cdr3_aa: CASSRGRLDEQFF
cdr3_nt: TGTGCCAGCAGCAGGGGGCGCTTGGATGAGCAGTTCTTC

j_call: TRBJ2-1
v_call: TRBV11-2
d_call: .
clone_size: few
cdr3_length: 13
cdr3_aa: CASSGDYNNEQFF
cdr3_nt: TGTGCCAGCAGTGGAGACTACAACAATGAGCAGTTCTTC

j_call: TRBJ1-2
v_call: TRBV30
d_call: .
clone_size: many
cdr3_length: 14
cdr3_aa: CAWRIQGLGYGYTF
cdr3_nt: TGTGCCTGGAGGATACAGGGTTTGGGCTATGGCTACACCTTC

j_call: TRBJ2-1
v_call: TRBV30
d_call: TRBD2
clone_size: many
cdr3_length: 17
cdr3_aa: CAWSPRGSGRARNEQFF
cdr3_nt: TGTGCCTGGAGCCCCAGGGGGAGCGGGAGGGCTAGGAATGAGCAGTTCTTC

j_call: TRBJ2-2
v_call: TRBV10-3
d_call: .
clone_size: .
cdr3_length: 15
cdr3_aa: CAIMPEFGNTGELFF
cdr3_nt: TGTGCCATCATGCCTGAGTTCGGGAACACCGGGGAGCTGTTTTTT

j_call: TRBJ1-1
v_call: TRBV12-3/TRBV12-4
d_call: .
clone_size: many
cdr3_length: 13
cdr3_aa: CASREEIDTEAFF
cdr3_nt: TGTGCCAGCAGGGAGGAAATAGACACTGAAGCTTTCTTT

j_call: TRBJ2-7
v_call: TRBV6-1
d_call: TRBD2
clone_size: few
cdr3_length: 21
cdr3_aa: CASSPPFRRDRWLAGVYEQYF
cdr3_nt: TGTGCCAGCTCACCACCTTTTCGGAGGGACAGGTGGCTAGCGGGAGTTTACGAGCAGTACTTC

j_call: TRBJ2-2
v_call: TRBV6-5
d_call: .
clone_size: many
cdr3_length: 15
cdr3_aa: CASSYRVGATGELFF
cdr3_nt: TGTGCCAGCAGTTACCGGGTCGGGGCCACCGGGGAGCTGTTTTTT

j_call: TRBJ1-5
v_call: TRBV12-3/TRBV12-4
d_call: TRBD1
clone_size: .
cdr3_length: 15
cdr3_aa: CASSSQGQGEQPQHF
cdr3_nt: TGTGCCAGCAGTTCCCAGGGACAGGGGGAACAGCCCCAGCATTTT